The sequence of this T cell receptor (beta chain) was determined in a study of T cell repertoires in cytomegalovirus infection. Trimming took 2 bases from V and 0 from J, leaving 9 bases between them. Germline CDR1 and CDR2: SGHDT and YYEEEE. There are 14 residues in the CDR3. MiXCR, run by TCRdb on the reads, gives a single entry per CDR3 protein. The sample yields around 740,000 distinct CDR3 sequences, less than 40% seen once. The sequenced sample consisted of PBMCs. This receptor was identified in a human donor in good health (CMV status not recorded). Some clones in this sample may be carry-over from other donors' samples. The J gene is TRBJ2-7, the V gene TRBV5-6, with a tentative D call TRBD1 (5 bases). The CDR3 bases are TGTGCCAGCAGCTTCGGACACAACTCCTACGAGCAGTACTTC. It encodes CASSFGHNSYEQYF. Complete variable domain (other parts from reference TRBV5-6 and TRBJ2-7): DAGVTQSPTHLIKTRGQQVTLRCSPKSGHDTVSWYQQALGQGPQFIFQYYEEEERQRGNFPDRFSGHQFPNYSSELNVNALLLGDSALYLCASSFGHNSYEQYFGPGTRLTVT.